A selection of T cell receptor beta chains follows, all from one sample in a study of OX40 agonist ivuxolimab in advanced cancers. Assay used: immunoSEQ multiplex PCR; TCRdb lists only in-frame clones, some missing. The sample lists 40,000 to 50,000 clones, about 88% occurring once. The specimen was CD4+ or CD8+ T cells sorted from blood, collected in a trial of the OX40 agonist ivuxolimab. The receptors stem from an adult with an advanced solid tumor such as melanoma, head and neck, liver or kidney cancer. CDR3s include the opening cysteine and the closing phenylalanine or tryptophan. D genes are given only for firm matches. Rows may omit the clone size; those that give it use once, few, many or a size class.

CASSDAGSNIGELFF TGTGCCAGCAGCGACGCCGGCTCAAACATCGGGGAGCTGTTTTTT . 15 . TRBJ2-2 TRBV7-3
CASSPGQGPYEQYF TGTGCCAGTAGTCCAGGACAGGGCCCCTACGAGCAGTACTTC . 14 TRBD1 TRBJ2-7 TRBV19
CASSYSSSQGKNIQYF TGTGCCAGCAGTTACTCGAGTTCCCAGGGCAAAAACATTCAGTACTTC . 16 . TRBJ2-4 TRBV6-5
CASSLGTGGLTSYNEQFF TGTGCCAGCAGCTTAGGGACAGGGGGCCTTACATCCTACAATGAGCAGTTCTTC . 18 TRBD1 TRBJ2-1 TRBV7-3
CASSYGSGQGAEQFF TGTGCCAGCAGTTACGGATCGGGACAGGGGGCTGAGCAGTTCTTC . 15 TRBD1 TRBJ2-1 TRBV6-5
CASSLTRTAQGATNEKLFF TGTGCCAGCAGCTTAACTCGGACAGCCCAAGGAGCAACTAATGAAAAACTGTTTTTT . 19 . TRBJ1-4 TRBV7-9
CASSPYGAIYNEQFF TGTGCCAGCAGTCCCTACGGGGCCATCTACAATGAGCAGTTCTTC few 15 . TRBJ2-1 TRBV2
CASSQDSGYNEQFF TGCGCCAGCAGCCAAGATTCCGGGTACAATGAGCAGTTCTTC . 14 . TRBJ2-1 TRBV4-3
CAGQGTSYEQYF TGTGCCGGACAGGGGACCTCCTACGAGCAGTACTTC . 12 TRBD1 TRBJ2-7 TRBV2
CASSQWGEGNTIYF TGCGCCAGCAGCCAATGGGGGGAGGGAAACACCATATATTTT . 14 . TRBJ1-3 TRBV4-3
CASSLSTGRNQPQHF TGTGCCAGCAGTTTATCGACCGGCAGAAATCAGCCCCAGCATTTT . 15 . TRBJ1-5 TRBV27
CASSFRGTSHEKLFF TGTGCCAGCAGTTTTAGGGGCACCAGTCATGAAAAACTGTTTTTT . 15 . TRBJ1-4 TRBV28
CASRYHGSYEQYF TGTGCCAGCAGGTATCACGGGTCCTACGAGCAGTACTTC . 13 . TRBJ2-7 TRBV6-5
CASSLGERSYNEQFF TGTGCCAGCAGCTTGGGAGAGCGGTCCTACAATGAGCAGTTCTTC . 15 . TRBJ2-1 TRBV5-6
CASRAKGQYSNQPQHF TGTGCCAGTAGGGCAAAGGGACAGTATAGCAATCAGCCCCAGCATTTT . 16 TRBD1 TRBJ1-5 TRBV19
CASSVNREQFF TGTGCCAGCAGCGTAAACCGTGAGCAGTTCTTC . 11 . TRBJ2-1 TRBV9
CASSLESYEQFF TGTGCCAGCAGCTTAGAAAGCTATGAGCAGTTCTTC . 12 . TRBJ2-1 TRBV7-9
CASSQEIYGELFF TGTGCCAGCAGCCAAGAAATATACGGGGAGCTGTTTTTT . 13 . TRBJ2-2 TRBV14
CASSQGLAGYNEQFF TGCGCCAGCAGCCAAGGACTAGCGGGGTACAATGAGCAGTTCTTC . 15 TRBD2 TRBJ2-1 TRBV4-3
CASSVGGALDNEQFF TGTGCCAGCAGCGTAGGGGGGGCCCTCGACAATGAGCAGTTCTTC . 15 . TRBJ2-1 TRBV9
CASINPGRNQPQHF TGTGCCAGTATCAATCCGGGACGGAATCAGCCCCAGCATTTT . 14 . TRBJ1-5 TRBV19
CASVASRMTGELFF TGTGCCAGCGTGGCTAGCCGGATGACCGGGGAGCTGTTTTTT . 14 . TRBJ2-2 TRBV6-5
CASSPRPQGGSYNEQFF TGTGCCAGCAGCCCCAGGCCCCAGGGGGGCTCCTACAATGAGCAGTTCTTC . 17 . TRBJ2-1 TRBV27
CASRAGPNTGELFF TGTGCCAGCCGAGCGGGCCCGAACACCGGGGAGCTGTTTTTT . 14 . TRBJ2-2 TRBV7-3
CASSHPTGDTSSYEQYF TGTGCCAGCAGCCACCCCACCGGGGACACGAGCTCCTACGAGCAGTACTTC . 17 . TRBJ2-7 TRBV14
CASSYSIGGNTDTQYF TGTGCCAGCAGTTACTCGATCGGCGGAAACACAGATACGCAGTATTTT . 16 . TRBJ2-3 TRBV6-5
CASSTGGPGELFF TGTGCCAGCAGTACAGGGGGCCCCGGGGAGCTGTTTTTT . 13 TRBD1 TRBJ2-2 TRBV9
CASRPASYLSTEAFF TGTGCCAGCAGGCCCGCAAGTTACTTGAGCACTGAAGCTTTCTTT . 15 . TRBJ1-1 TRBV6-5
CASSQDLFQGTDEQFF TGCGCCAGCAGCCAAGATTTATTTCAGGGTACGGATGAGCAGTTCTTC . 16 . TRBJ2-1 TRBV4-3
CASSYWGGTADTQYF TGTGCCAGCAGCTACTGGGGGGGGACCGCAGATACGCAGTATTTT . 15 TRBD2 TRBJ2-3 TRBV7-2
CASSLGANYGYTF TGTGCCAGCAGCTTGGGAGCTAACTATGGCTACACCTTC . 13 . TRBJ1-2 TRBV5-6
CASSSHLTFQTDYNEQFF TGTGCCAGCAGTTCCCATCTTACCTTCCAAACGGACTACAATGAGCAGTTCTTC . 18 . TRBJ2-1 TRBV28
CASTRESSYNEQFF TGTGCCAGTACGCGGGAGAGCTCCTACAATGAGCAGTTCTTC few 14 TRBD2 TRBJ2-1 TRBV6-6
CASSTRQKTNTEAFF TGTGCCAGCAGTACTCGACAGAAAACGAACACTGAAGCTTTCTTT . 15 . TRBJ1-1 TRBV28
CASSYTTGTPEFF TGTGCCAGCAGCTACACCACCGGGACCCCTGAGTTCTTC . 13 . TRBJ2-1 TRBV2
CASSVGLANYGYTF TGTGCCAGCAGCGTCGGCTTAGCTAACTATGGCTACACCTTC . 14 . TRBJ1-2 TRBV9
CASSDPVTEQDLYGYTF TGTGCCAGCAGTGATCCCGTTACGGAGCAGGACCTCTATGGCTACACCTTC . 17 . TRBJ1-2 TRBV28
CASSTRREGDTQYF TGTGCCAGTAGTACCCGGCGGGAGGGAGATACGCAGTATTTT . 14 TRBD2 TRBJ2-3 TRBV19
CATSPRDRGLRDTQYF TGTGCCACCAGCCCCAGGGACAGGGGGCTGCGAGATACGCAGTATTTT . 16 TRBD1 TRBJ2-3 TRBV15
CASSVTSGALSYNEQFF TGTGCCAGCAGCGTAACTAGCGGGGCCCTCTCCTACAATGAGCAGTTCTTC . 17 TRBD2 TRBJ2-1 TRBV9
CASSEGPSYGYTF TGTGCCAGCAGCGAGGGACCAAGCTATGGCTACACCTTC . 13 . TRBJ1-2 TRBV7-6
CAISEWGQESDTQYF TGTGCCATCAGTGAATGGGGTCAGGAGTCAGATACGCAGTATTTT . 15 . TRBJ2-3 TRBV10-3
CASSAGTSYNEQFF TGTGCCAGTAGTGCCGGGACCTCCTACAATGAGCAGTTCTTC . 14 . TRBJ2-1 TRBV19
CASSIPPGGELFF TGTGCCAGTAGTATTCCACCCGGCGGGGAGCTGTTTTTT . 13 . TRBJ2-2 TRBV19
CASSSLLGPSGNTIYF TGTGCCAGCAGCTCCTTATTGGGGCCCTCTGGAAACACCATATATTTT . 16 . TRBJ1-3 TRBV7-8
CASRPTQETQYF TGTGCCAGCAGACCGACCCAAGAGACCCAGTACTTC . 12 . TRBJ2-5 TRBV7-9
CASSLSASGGGDTQYF TGTGCCAGCAGTTTATCTGCTAGCGGGGGAGGAGATACGCAGTATTTT . 16 TRBD2 TRBJ2-3 TRBV27
CASSDPVGTRKPYEQYF TGTGCCAGCAGTGACCCAGTCGGGACTCGTAAACCCTACGAGCAGTACTTC . 17 . TRBJ2-7 TRBV6-1
CASRLRNEQFF TGTGCCAGCAGACTTAGGAATGAGCAGTTCTTC once 11 . TRBJ2-1 TRBV28
CASSPLDPNYSPLHF TGTGCCAGCAGTCCCCTGGACCCCAATTATTCACCCCTCCACTTT few 15 . TRBJ1-6 TRBV6-6